These 12 T cell receptor beta chains were sequenced from one sample in a study of human T cells and chemical hapten exposure. Time point of the sample: patch test 2, 6 weeks after DPC sensitization. The sample's treatment: therapeutic diphenylcyclopropenone sensitization with weekly scalp DPC. In TCRdb, the RACE reads were re-called with MiXCR into one record per CDR3 protein. The table records 110,000 to 150,000 distinct CDR3 sequences, about an eighth of them present only once. The sequencing here drew on whole blood, taken in connection with sensitization to the hapten diphenylcyclopropenone (DPC). The receptors were sampled from a woman aged 50 to 65 with alopecia areata. Some clones in this sample may be carry-over from other donors' samples.

This sequence joins TRBV24-1 and TRBJ2-1; maybe TRBD2 (6 bases). Trimming removed 9 bases at V and 5 bases at J, with 19 bases between. The CDR3 is 15 residues long. Germline values: CDR1 KGHDR, CDR2 SFDVKD. The CDR3 coding sequence is TGTGCCACCGGCAACCTGCGGGACTTAGACAATGAGCAGTTCTTC. This sequence encodes CATGNLRDLDNEQFF.

The rearrangement joins TRBV19 to TRBJ2-4; 7 bases fit TRBD1. The ends lost 7 bases at V and 5 bases at J; junction bases unmatched: 5. Per germline, CDR1 LNHDA and CDR2 SQIVND (reference sequence). This CDR3 contains 13 residues. The CDR3 here is CASTGTDQNIQYF. CDR3 in DNA: TGTGCCAGTACCGGGACAGACCAAAACATTCAGTACTTC.

This clonotype was seen at least ten times. This chain joins TRBV11-2 and TRBJ1-2; D remains ambiguous. V was pared by 2 bases and J by 4 bases, with 11 bases between. CDR1 and CDR2 (germline): SGHAT, FQNNGV. The CDR3 length is 14 residues. The CDR3 bases are TGTGCCAGCAGCTTATCCGGCAGAAGCTATGGCTACACCTTC. Translating gives CASSLSGRSYGYTF.

This chain joins TRBV6-2 or TRBV6-3 and TRBJ1-2; D perhaps matches TRBD1 (5 bases). CDR1 and CDR2 from the germline V gene are MNHEY and SVGEGT. Trimming took off 7 bases at V and 5 bases at J, with 14 bases between the two ends. The CDR3 is 13 residues long. The CDR3 nucleotides are TGTGCCAGCAAATGGGGCTTAAATTATGGCTACACCTTC. Translating gives CASKWGLNYGYTF.

This clonotype came up once. The chain is built from TRBV3-1 and TRBJ2-7; no clear D gene. Germline V gene data show CDR1 as LGHDT and CDR2 as YNNKEL (reference sequence). The V end was cut by 2 bases, the J end by 4 bases, with 6 bases between. CDR3 length: 12 residues. CDR3 sequence (DNA): TGTGCCAGCAGCCAAAGACGGTACGAGCAGTACTTC. Translated: CASSQRRYEQYF.

This clonotype was found a few times. The V gene is TRBV4-3, the J gene TRBJ2-1; D is possibly TRBD2 (5 bases). Germline V gene data show CDR1 as LGHNA and CDR2 as YSLEER. This CDR3 has 14 residues. V shed 1 base and J shed 10 bases, with 14 bases lying between them. The CDR3 nucleotides read TGCGCCAGCAGCCAAGGGACTCCGCTGGGGGAGCAGTTCTTC. Translating gives CASSQGTPLGEQFF.

The rearrangement links TRBV12-3 or TRBV12-4 to TRBJ1-4, with D maybe TRBD1 (6 bases). With 8 bases removed from V and 5 bases from J, the gap between germline ends came to 12 bases. This CDR3 comprises 13 residues. In DNA form, the CDR3 reads TGTGCCAGCGGGGAGGACAGAAATGAAAAACTGTTTTTT. Amino acid sequence: CASGEDRNEKLFF.

This clonotype appeared a few times. The chain links TRBV2 to TRBJ2-4, with D possibly matching TRBD2 (6 bases). Trimming took off 11 bases at V and 10 bases at J, with 18 bases between the two ends. Germline CDR1 reads SNHLY; CDR2 reads FYNNEI. The CDR3 sequence is 12 residues long. The DNA for the CDR3 is TGTGCCGGGGATGCGGGACCCCGGATTCAGTACTTC. Translation gives CAGDAGPRIQYF.

The J gene is TRBJ1-2, the V gene TRBV5-1; D might be TRBD1 (5 bases). V lost 1 base and J lost 1, with 11 bases in between. This CDR3 contains 15 residues. Germline loops: CDR1 SGHRS, CDR2 YFSETQ. The CDR3 protein is CASSLNQGRNYGYTF. For the CDR3, the DNA is TGCGCCAGCAGCTTGAATCAGGGCCGTAACTATGGCTACACCTTC.

V usage is TRBV6-2 or TRBV6-3 and J usage is TRBJ1-1; perhaps TRBD1 as D (5 bases). The germline V and J ends were trimmed by 2 bases and 3 bases, with 19 bases remaining between them. CDR3 size: 17 residues. Germline loops: CDR1 MNHEY, CDR2 SVGEGT. The CDR3 DNA sequence: TGTGCCAGCAGTTACGGGAGAAGGGGCGGCGGGGACACTGAAGCTTTCTTT. It yields the protein CASSYGRRGGGDTEAFF.

There are a few counts of this clonotype. This chain uses TRBV27 with TRBJ1-1, with 9 bases identical to TRBD1. Germline V CDR1 and CDR2: MNHEY, SMNVEV (reference sequence). The CDR3 has 15 amino acids. V lost 8 bases, J lost 4 bases, and 11 bases stayed unmatched. This CDR3 reads CASRDRASQGTEAFF. The DNA of the CDR3 is TGTGCCAGCCGGGACAGGGCCAGTCAGGGCACTGAAGCTTTCTTT.

This clonotype occurred many times. This rearrangement joins TRBV6-5 to TRBJ2-7; tentative D call: TRBD1 (6 bases). The CDR3 runs 19 residues. Germline values: CDR1 MNHEY, CDR2 SVGAGI. With 5 bases removed from V and 0 bases from J, the gap between germline ends came to 26 bases. This CDR3 is CASSNARDFWTDFSYEQYF. The CDR3 bases are TGTGCCAGCAGTAACGCCCGCGATTTCTGGACAGACTTCTCCTACGAGCAGTACTTC.